The 25 T cell receptor beta chains below all came from one sample that was sequenced in a study of spatial heterogeneity in lung cancer. Noted time point: sample taken at primary tumor resection. TCRdb recomputed calls from the 5' RACE reads with MiXCR, one row per CDR3 protein. The repertoire holds about 3,000 distinct CDR3 sequences, 4.7% seen once, with about a sixth in the top ten. This specimen was normal lung tissue next to the tumor, taken at surgery. The receptors originated from a male donor with early-stage non-small cell lung cancer.

This clonotype was observed a handful of times. The chain is built from TRBV5-1 and TRBJ2-1; D possibly corresponds to TRBD2 (5 bases). Germline assignment: CDR1 SGHRS and CDR2 YFSETQ. The CDR3 has 12 residues. Trimming pared 1 base from V and 6 bases from J, leaving 5 bases between. CDR3 sequence (DNA): TGCGCCAGCAGCTTGACTAGCAATGAGCAGTTCTTC. The encoded protein is CASSLTSNEQFF.

By sample fraction, this clonotype is medium-sized. V and J are TRBV3-1 and TRBJ2-3, with D maybe TRBD2 (6 bases). Trimming took off 3 bases at V and 9 bases at J, with 10 bases between the two ends. There are 12 residues in the CDR3. CDR1 and CDR2 from the germline V gene are LGHDT and YNNKEL (reference sequence). Written as DNA, the CDR3 is TGTGCCAGCAGCCATAGCGGTCTAACGCAGTATTTT. It specifies CASSHSGLTQYF.

This clonotype was seen many times. The chain is built from TRBV20-1 and TRBJ2-1; 7 bases align to TRBD2. Germline V CDR1 and CDR2: DFQATT, SNEGSKA (reference sequence). The V segment lost 4 bases and the J segment 3 bases; nucleotides outside the gene matches: 6. This CDR3 is built from 14 residues. As DNA, the CDR3 is TGCAGTGCTAAAAGGCTAGCGGACTACAATGAGCAGTTCTTC. Amino acid sequence: CSAKRLADYNEQFF.

This clonotype is medium-sized in the sample. CDR3 loop: CASSLDRAKNIQYF. CDR3 DNA: TGTGCCAGCAGCTTGGACAGAGCCAAAAACATTCAGTACTTC. The V gene is TRBV7-9, the J gene TRBJ2-4; perhaps TRBD1 as D (6 bases). There are 14 residues in the CDR3. V lost 3 bases, J lost 0 bases, and 6 bases lay in between. CDR1 is SEHNR, CDR2 FQNEAQ, per germline (reference sequence).

This clonotype was counted many times. The CDR3 reads CASSTDALAKNIQYF. The CDR3 coding sequence is TGTGCCAGCAGCACTGATGCTCTAGCCAAAAACATTCAGTACTTC. The chain carries TRBV5-4 and TRBJ2-4; no definite D call. V was trimmed by 4 bases and J by 0 bases, leaving 11 bases between them. This CDR3 has 15 residues. Germline-derived CDR1 and CDR2 are SGHNT and YYREEE (reference sequence).

The chain carries TRBV12-3 or TRBV12-4 and TRBJ2-4, with a weak D call TRBD2 (5 bases). Trimming took 6 bases from V and 1 from J, leaving 10 bases between them. This CDR3 contains 14 residues. This CDR3 reads CASSSGGAKNIQYF. The CDR3 coding sequence is TGTGCCAGCAGCTCTGGCGGGGCCAAAAACATTCAGTACTTC.

This clonotype is medium-sized (0.01 to 0.1%) within its sample. V is TRBV28 and J is TRBJ2-3; perhaps TRBD1 as D (5 bases). V was cut by 6 bases and J by 6 bases, with 19 bases left in between. This CDR3 spans 15 amino acids. The germline V gene encodes CDR1 MDHEN and CDR2 SYDVKM. CDR3 region: CASSPRVFQTDTQYF. CDR3 DNA: TGTGCCAGCAGCCCCAGGGTTTTTCAGACGGATACGCAGTATTTT. The full variable domain, completed using reference TRBV28 and TRBJ2-3, is DVKVTQSSRYLVKRTGEKVFLECVQDMDHENMFWYRQDPGLGLRLIYFSYDVKMKEKGDIPEGYSVSREKKERFSLILESASTNQTSMYLCASSPRVFQTDTQYFGPGTRLTVL.

This clonotype is termed medium-sized. The rearrangement links TRBV7-2 to TRBJ2-7; D may be TRBD2 (6 bases). This CDR3 contains 15 residues. Germline V gene lookup returns CDR1 SGHTA and CDR2 FQGNSA. V was cut by 6 bases and J by 0 bases, with 15 bases left in between. This CDR3 is CASRSTGSGSYEQYF. Written as DNA, the CDR3 is TGTGCCAGCAGGAGCACAGGTAGCGGCTCCTACGAGCAGTACTTC.

Judged by abundance, this clonotype is medium-sized. The chain links TRBV7-9 to TRBJ2-5; 12 nucleotides agree with TRBD2. Germline loops: CDR1 SEHNR, CDR2 FQNEAQ (reference sequence). The V gene end was trimmed by 5 bases and the J gene end by 1 base; junction bases not matched to a gene: 5. This CDR3 contains 16 residues. CDR3 sequence: CASSPGLAGRQETQYF. CDR3 nucleotides: TGTGCCAGCAGCCCCGGACTAGCGGGGCGCCAAGAGACCCAGTACTTC.

This clonotype has at least ten counts. The DNA of the CDR3 is TGTGCCAGCAGCTTGGAGGCGGGAGGTTCCCACGGGGAGCTGTTTTTT. Its translation is CASSLEAGGSHGELFF. J is TRBJ2-2 and V is TRBV5-4; TRBD2 agrees at 8 bases. Germline V gene sequence: CDR1 SGHNT, CDR2 YYREEE (reference sequence). This CDR3 is built from 16 residues. Unmatched junction bases numbered 8, after V lost 0 bases and J lost 7 bases.

By frequency in the sample, this clonotype is medium-sized. The V call is TRBV18, the J call TRBJ2-2, with a possible D match to TRBD1 (6 bases). Germline V gene lookup returns CDR1 KGHSH and CDR2 LQKENI. The CDR3 is 16 amino acids. V was pared by 2 bases and J by 2 bases, with 12 bases between. In nucleotides, the CDR3 is TGTGCCAGCTCACCAGAGACAGGCCCTAACACCGGGGAGCTGTTTTTT. Its protein product is CASSPETGPNTGELFF.

This clonotype is termed medium-sized. The chain uses TRBV20-1 and TRBJ2-7, with D possibly being TRBD2 (5 bases). The CDR3 consists of 13 residues. The germline V gene encodes CDR1 DFQATT and CDR2 SNEGSKA (reference sequence). V dropped 6 bases and J dropped 0 bases, with 12 bases sitting between them. This CDR3 is CSAPTRNSYEQYF. Written as DNA, the CDR3 is TGCAGTGCGCCAACTAGGAACTCCTACGAGCAGTACTTC.

By its share, this clonotype is medium-sized. V usage is TRBV20-1 and J usage is TRBJ2-1, with 7 bases that match TRBD1. This CDR3 contains 14 residues. V dropped 5 bases and J dropped 1; count of bases not matched to a gene: 5. Per the germline V gene, CDR1 is DFQATT and CDR2 is SNEGSKA (reference sequence). The CDR3 here is CSARTGESYNEQFF. Written as DNA, the CDR3 is TGCAGTGCTCGGACAGGCGAATCCTACAATGAGCAGTTCTTC.

Here the CDR3 reads CASSRGQGTLVGYTF. CDR3 sequence (DNA): TGTGCCAGCAGCCGGGGACAGGGAACCCTCGTTGGCTACACCTTC. The chain joins TRBV13 to TRBJ1-2, with 9 bases that match TRBD1. The CDR3 is 15 residues long. The trim removed 5 bases at V and 7 bases at J, leaving 11 bases unmatched. CDR1 is PRHDT, CDR2 FYEKMQ, per germline (reference sequence).

This clonotype rates as medium-sized. This rearrangement joins TRBV12-3 or TRBV12-4 to TRBJ2-5, with D perhaps assigned TRBD1 or TRBD2 (5 bases each). Deletions cut 6 bases from V and 1 base from J, with 12 bases between. The CDR3 totals 14 residues. CDR3 coding DNA: TGTGCCAGCAGGGGACGAAGCGGCCAAGAGACCCAGTACTTC. Translation: CASRGRSGQETQYF.

By share, this clonotype ranks as medium-sized (0.01 to 0.1%). J is TRBJ2-5 and V is TRBV5-5, with D maybe TRBD2 (5 bases). This CDR3 spans 14 amino acids. In germline, CDR1 is SGHKS, CDR2 YYEKEE (reference sequence). V shed 4 bases and J shed 7 bases, with 17 bases lying between them. CDR3 DNA: TGTGCCAGCAGCACGGAGGCAGGTCTGGGGACCCAGTACTTC. Translation: CASSTEAGLGTQYF.

In this sample, this clonotype is medium-sized. V usage is TRBV12-3 or TRBV12-4 and J usage is TRBJ2-3; D is unclear. The V end was cut by 1 base, the J end by 10 bases, with 9 bases between. The CDR3 totals 12 residues. The CDR3 sequence is CASSLGGFAQYF. In DNA form, the CDR3 reads TGTGCCAGCAGTTTAGGGGGATTCGCGCAGTATTTT.

This clonotype ranks as medium-sized. The chain has TRBV27 and TRBJ2-6, with D maybe TRBD2 (5 bases). V lost 5 bases and J 2 bases, leaving 10 bases between the germline ends. Germline lookup yields CDR1 MNHEY and CDR2 SMNVEV (reference sequence). The CDR3 covers 15 residues. The CDR3 protein is CASSPDSAGANVLTF. CDR3 DNA: TGTGCCAGCAGTCCGGACTCCGCTGGGGCCAACGTCCTGACTTTC.

At least ten counts were recorded for this clonotype. The chain carries TRBV7-2 and TRBJ1-5; D gene ambiguous. The CDR3 sequence is 13 residues long. Germline loops: CDR1 SGHTA, CDR2 FQGNSA. V dropped 0 bases and J dropped 5 bases, with 5 bases sitting between them. CDR3 in amino acids: CASSLAPDQPQHF. CDR3 nucleotides: TGTGCCAGCAGCTTAGCCCCGGATCAGCCCCAGCATTTT.

V and J are TRBV6-1 and TRBJ1-1, with D possibly matching TRBD1 (5 bases). CDR1 and CDR2 from the germline V gene are MNHNS and SASEGT. V lost 10 bases to trimming and J lost 0 bases, with 12 bases between them. The CDR3 contains 13 residues. This chain's CDR3 is CAILGRLNTEAFF. The DNA of the CDR3 is TGTGCCATACTGGGACGCCTGAACACTGAAGCTTTCTTT.

In its sample, this clonotype ranks as medium-sized (0.01 to 0.1%). This chain links TRBV7-2 with TRBJ2-5; the D gene could be TRBD1 or TRBD2 (5 bases each). The ends were cut back, 4 bases at V and 4 bases at J, with 10 bases in the middle. The germline CDR1 and CDR2 sequences are SGHTA and FQGNSA. CDR3 length equals 13 residues. The CDR3 protein is CASSYGTGETQYF. The CDR3 DNA reads as TGTGCCAGCAGCTATGGGACGGGAGAGACCCAGTACTTC.

This clonotype rates as medium-sized. This chain joins TRBV6-2 or TRBV6-3 and TRBJ1-1, with 8 bases matching TRBD1. The germline V gene has CDR1 MNHEY and CDR2 SVGEGT. Unmatched junction bases numbered 7, after V lost 4 bases and J lost 0 bases. This CDR3 region has 16 residues. CDR3 amino acids: CASSSETDRVNTEAFF. The CDR3 DNA sequence: TGTGCCAGCAGTTCCGAAACGGACAGGGTGAACACTGAAGCTTTCTTT.

This clonotype was found a few times. The chain couples TRBV18 to TRBJ1-4; D perhaps matches TRBD1 (5 bases). Germline loops: CDR1 KGHSH, CDR2 LQKENI. This CDR3 is 15 amino acids long. The ends were cut back, 8 bases at V and 5 bases at J, with 18 bases in the middle. CDR3 in DNA: TGTGCCAGCACTACCGCCGGGGGTGCAAATGAAAAACTGTTTTTT. Translated, it gives CASTTAGGANEKLFF.

This clonotype was seen ten or more times. The V and J genes are TRBV5-1 and TRBJ2-1, with no clear D. Deletions cut 6 bases from V and 0 bases from J, with 10 bases between. Germline V CDR1 and CDR2: SGHRS, YFSETQ. CDR3 length: 14 amino acids. The DNA of the CDR3 is TGCGCCAGCAAACTCCAGAGCTCCTACAATGAGCAGTTCTTC. This encodes CASKLQSSYNEQFF.

This clonotype was picked up many times. The CDR3 loop reads CASSGPLGQLAKNIQYF. The CDR3 DNA is TGTGCCAGCAGTGGCCCTCTAGGACAGTTAGCCAAAAACATTCAGTACTTC. The chain joins TRBV25-1 to TRBJ2-4; tentatively, D is TRBD1 (6 bases). Germline assignment: CDR1 MGHDK and CDR2 SYGVNS. The CDR3 has 17 amino acids. V lost 4 bases and J lost 0, with 16 bases in between. Full variable domain (remainder filled in from reference TRBV25-1 and TRBJ2-4): EADIYQTPRYLVIGTGKKITLECSQTMGHDKMYWYQQDPGMELHLIHYSYGVNSTEKGDLSSESTVSRIRTEHFPLTLESARPSHTSQYLCASSGPLGQLAKNIQYFGAGTRLSVL.